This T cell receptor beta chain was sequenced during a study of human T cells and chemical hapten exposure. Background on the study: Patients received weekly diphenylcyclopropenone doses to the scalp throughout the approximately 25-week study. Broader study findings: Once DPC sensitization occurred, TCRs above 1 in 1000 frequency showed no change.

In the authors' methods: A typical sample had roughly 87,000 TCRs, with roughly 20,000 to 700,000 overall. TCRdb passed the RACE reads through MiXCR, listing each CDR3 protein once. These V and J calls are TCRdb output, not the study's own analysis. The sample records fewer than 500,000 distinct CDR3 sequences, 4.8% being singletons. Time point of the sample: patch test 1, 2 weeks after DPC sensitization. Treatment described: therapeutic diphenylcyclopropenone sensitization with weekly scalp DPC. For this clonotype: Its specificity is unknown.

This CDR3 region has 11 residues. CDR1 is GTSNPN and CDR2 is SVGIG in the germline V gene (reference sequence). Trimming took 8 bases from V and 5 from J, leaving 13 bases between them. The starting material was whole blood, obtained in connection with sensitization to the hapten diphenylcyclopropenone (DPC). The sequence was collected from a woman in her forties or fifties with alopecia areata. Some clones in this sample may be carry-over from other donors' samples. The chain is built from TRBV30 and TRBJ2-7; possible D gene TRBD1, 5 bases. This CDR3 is CAGQGADEQYF. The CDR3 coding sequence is TGTGCCGGGCAGGGTGCCGACGAGCAGTACTTC.